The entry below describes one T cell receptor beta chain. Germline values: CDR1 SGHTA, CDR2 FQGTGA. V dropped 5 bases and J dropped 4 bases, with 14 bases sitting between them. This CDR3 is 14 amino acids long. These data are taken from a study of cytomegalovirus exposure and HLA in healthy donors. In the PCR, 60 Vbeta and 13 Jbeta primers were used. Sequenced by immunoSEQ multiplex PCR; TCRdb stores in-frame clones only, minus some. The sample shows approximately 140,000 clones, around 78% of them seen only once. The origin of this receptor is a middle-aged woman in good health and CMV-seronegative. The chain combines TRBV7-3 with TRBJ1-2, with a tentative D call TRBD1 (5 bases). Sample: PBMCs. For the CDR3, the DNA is TGTGCCAGCAGCCCTTCCACAGGTTCCTATGGCTACACCTTC. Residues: CASSPSTGSYGYTF.